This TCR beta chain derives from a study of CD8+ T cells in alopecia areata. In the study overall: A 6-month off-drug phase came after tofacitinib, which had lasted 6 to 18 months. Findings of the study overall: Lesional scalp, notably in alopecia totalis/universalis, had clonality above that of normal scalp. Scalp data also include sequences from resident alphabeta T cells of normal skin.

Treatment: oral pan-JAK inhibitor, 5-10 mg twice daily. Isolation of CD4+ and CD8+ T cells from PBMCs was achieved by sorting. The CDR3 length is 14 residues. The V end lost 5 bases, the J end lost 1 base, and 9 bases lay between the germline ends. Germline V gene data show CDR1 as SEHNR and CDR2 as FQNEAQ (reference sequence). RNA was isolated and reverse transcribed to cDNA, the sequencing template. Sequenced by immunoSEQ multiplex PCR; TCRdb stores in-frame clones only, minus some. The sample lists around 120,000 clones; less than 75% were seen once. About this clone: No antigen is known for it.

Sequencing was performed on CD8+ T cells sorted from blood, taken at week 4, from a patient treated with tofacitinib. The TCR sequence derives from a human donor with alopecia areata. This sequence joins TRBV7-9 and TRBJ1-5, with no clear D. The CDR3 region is CASSLTGSNQPQHF. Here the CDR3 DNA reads TGTGCCAGCAGCCTCACGGGCAGCAATCAGCCCCAGCATTTT.